The 32 T cell receptor beta chains given below trace back to one sample, sequenced in a study of T cell changes during pregnancy in multiple sclerosis. Only in-frame clones appear in the TCRdb table, and some are missing; sequencing was by immunoSEQ multiplex PCR. The sample lists roughly 42,000 clones, about 85% seen once, with 1% to 1.5% in the top ten. Specimen: CD4+ T cells from peripheral blood mononuclear cells, collected in the second trimester of pregnancy. The receptor source for this set is a female donor with multiple sclerosis, enrolled in a pregnancy study.

The chain is built from TRBV28 and TRBJ2-3; TRBD2 agrees at 8 bases. This CDR3 contains 18 residues. Per the germline V gene, CDR1 is MDHEN and CDR2 is SYDVKM. Losses at the gene ends were 3 bases for V and 5 bases for J; bases not matched to a gene: 16. CDR3 in amino acids: CASSFTPQLAALGDTQYF. The CDR3, as DNA: TGTGCCAGCAGTTTTACCCCTCAACTAGCGGCGCTTGGAGATACGCAGTATTTT. Using reference TRBV28 and TRBJ2-3 for the parts outside the CDR3, the full variable domain is DVKVTQSSRYLVKRTGEKVFLECVQDMDHENMFWYRQDPGLGLRLIYFSYDVKMKEKGDIPEGYSVSREKKERFSLILESASTNQTSMYLCASSFTPQLAALGDTQYFGPGTRLTVL.

The V and J genes are TRBV7-2 and TRBJ1-3, with TRBD1 as a possible D gene (5 bases). Deletions cut 3 bases from V and 0 bases from J, with 12 bases between. The V gene's germline CDR1 is SGHTA and CDR2 FQGNSA. The CDR3 covers 16 residues. The CDR3 spells CASSFFGAASGNTIYF. The CDR3 DNA follows: TGTGCCAGCAGCTTCTTTGGGGCAGCCTCTGGAAACACCATATATTTT.

The CDR3 bases are TGTGCCAGCAGCCCGGTAGCCTTCGGGACTAGCGGCAATGAGCAGTTCTTC. This encodes CASSPVAFGTSGNEQFF. The chain combines TRBV11-2 with TRBJ2-1; TRBD2 agrees at 11 bases. The ends lost 5 bases at V and 6 bases at J; junction bases unmatched: 12. Per the germline V gene, CDR1 is SGHAT and CDR2 is FQNNGV. There are 17 residues in the CDR3.

The chain recombines TRBV5-4 with TRBJ2-3, with D perhaps TRBD1 (6 bases). Between the trimmed V and J ends, which lost 7 bases and 6 bases, there was a span of 15 bases. Germline CDR1 and CDR2: SGHNT and YYREEE (reference sequence). The CDR3 extends over 13 amino acids. CDR3 sequence (DNA): TGTGCCAGCGCCGAAGGGGGAACTGATACGCAGTATTTT. It yields the protein CASAEGGTDTQYF.

The chain combines TRBV27 with TRBJ2-7; 15 bases align to TRBD2. Germline CDR1 and CDR2: MNHEY and SMNVEV (reference sequence). This CDR3 is built from 21 residues. V lost 1 base, J lost 1 base, and 14 bases stayed unmatched. CDR3: CASSLFGRTSGRADQSYEQYF. CDR3 bases: TGTGCCAGCAGTTTATTTGGTAGGACTAGCGGGAGGGCCGATCAATCCTACGAGCAGTACTTC.

The gene calls are TRBV2 and TRBJ2-2; D possibly corresponds to TRBD2 (5 bases). This CDR3 region has 14 residues. The V end lost 8 bases, the J end lost 9 bases, and 19 bases lay between the germline ends. In germline, CDR1 is SNHLY, CDR2 FYNNEI. CDR3 in amino acids: CASGERDGFRELFF. The CDR3 nucleotides are TGTGCCAGCGGGGAGCGAGACGGGTTCCGGGAGCTGTTTTTT.

The chain employs TRBV4-2 and TRBJ2-7; no reliable D call. Trimming stripped 0 bases from V and 1 base from J, with 10 bases between. CDR1 is LGHNA and CDR2 is YNFKEQ in the germline V gene. This CDR3 has 15 amino acids. Here the CDR3 reads CASSQDLGQSYEQYF. The CDR3 bases are TGTGCCAGCAGCCAAGATTTGGGCCAGTCCTACGAGCAGTACTTC.

The genes are TRBV11-2 and TRBJ2-1; 9 bases line up with TRBD2. This CDR3 comprises 14 residues. Germline values: CDR1 SGHAT, CDR2 FQNNGV. V gave up 2 bases and J gave up 7 bases; unmatched junction bases: 3. The CDR3 region is CASSLLAGMNEQFF. DNA for the CDR3: TGTGCCAGCAGCTTACTAGCGGGGATGAATGAGCAGTTCTTC.

The chain uses TRBV7-2 and TRBJ2-1, with TRBD1 matching 9 bases. Trimming took 3 bases from V and 3 from J; bases not matched to a gene: 0. The CDR3 spans 14 residues. CDR1 and CDR2 from the germline V gene are SGHTA and FQGNSA. The CDR3 nucleotides read TGTGCCAGCAGCTTGGGACAGGGCTACAATGAGCAGTTCTTC. As protein: CASSLGQGYNEQFF.

V and J are TRBV27 and TRBJ2-7, with TRBD1 matching over 8 bases. This CDR3 region has 15 residues. CDR1 MNHEY and CDR2 SMNVEV come from the germline V gene (reference sequence). After removal of 3 bases from V and 2 bases from J, the junction contained 6 bases not matched to a gene. In DNA form, the CDR3 reads TGTGCCAGCAGTTTCTGGACAGGGTATCCCTACGAGCAGTACTTC. Protein sequence: CASSFWTGYPYEQYF.

The chain links TRBV27 to TRBJ2-5, with a possible D match to TRBD2 (6 bases). Per germline, CDR1 MNHEY and CDR2 SMNVEV (reference sequence). V was cut by 3 bases and J by 4 bases, with 15 bases left in between. The CDR3 totals 15 residues. CDR3 region: CASSFAGSSRETQYF. The CDR3 bases are TGTGCCAGCAGTTTCGCGGGAAGCTCACGAGAGACCCAGTACTTC.

The chain is built from TRBV5-5 and TRBJ2-7; 7 bases agree with TRBD2. This CDR3 spans 15 amino acids. Germline CDR1 reads SGHKS; CDR2 reads YYEKEE (reference sequence). Unmatched junction bases numbered 13, after V lost 3 bases and J lost 7 bases. The CDR3 nucleotides are TGTGCCAGCAGCTCCGGACTAGTCCTTCGGGGAGAGCAGTACTTC. It codes for CASSSGLVLRGEQYF.

The chain recombines TRBV28 with TRBJ2-5; possibly TRBD2 for D (5 bases). The CDR3 runs to 11 residues. Per germline, CDR1 MDHEN and CDR2 SYDVKM. V was cut by 3 bases and J by 11 bases, with 10 bases left in between. The CDR3 sequence: CASSLLGEQYF. CDR3 nucleotide sequence: TGTGCCAGCAGTTTGTTGGGAGAGCAGTACTTC.

This rearrangement joins TRBV28 to TRBJ2-2; 12 bases align to TRBD1. The ends lost 4 bases at V and 6 bases at J; junction bases unmatched: 9. This CDR3 has 17 amino acids. Germline-derived CDR1 and CDR2 are MDHEN and SYDVKM. CDR3 sequence: CASSWPGQGALAGELFF. CDR3 DNA sequence: TGTGCCAGCAGTTGGCCGGGACAGGGGGCTTTAGCCGGGGAGCTGTTTTTT.

This clone was observed a single time. J is TRBJ2-7 and V is TRBV7-8; D uncertain. Germline loops: CDR1 SGHVS, CDR2 FQNEAQ. V was pared by 5 bases and J by 4 bases, with 6 bases between. The length of the CDR3 is 11 residues. The chain's CDR3 is CASSDTYEQYF. The DNA for the CDR3 is TGTGCCAGCAGCGACACATACGAGCAGTACTTC. The complete variable domain, with remaining parts taken from reference TRBV7-8 and TRBJ2-7, reads GAGVSQSPRYKVAKRGQDVALRCDPISGHVSLFWYQQALGQGPEFLTYFQNEAQLDKSGLPSDRFFAERPEGSVSTLKIQRTQQEDSAVYLCASSDTYEQYFGPGTRLTVT.

The V and J genes are TRBV7-9 and TRBJ2-7, with D maybe TRBD1 (6 bases). V was cut by 1 base and J by 3 bases, with 13 bases left in between. Looked up from germline, CDR1 is SEHNR and CDR2 is FQNEAQ (reference sequence). The CDR3 contains 15 residues. In DNA, the CDR3 is TGTGCCAGCAGCTTAGACGGGACACCGAGCTACGAGCAGTACTTC. Its translation: CASSLDGTPSYEQYF.

The rearrangement joins TRBV19 to TRBJ2-7; 8 nucleotides match TRBD1. The germline V gene has CDR1 LNHDA and CDR2 SQIVND (reference sequence). CDR3 length equals 15 residues. V was pared by 10 bases and J by 2 bases, with 13 bases of the junction left unmatched. The CDR3 here is CATGGPRWAPYEQYF. The DNA of the CDR3 is TGTGCCACAGGGGGCCCGCGATGGGCCCCCTACGAGCAGTACTTC.

This chain links TRBV29-1 with TRBJ2-7; TRBD1 might be the D (6 bases). The germline V gene has CDR1 SQVTM and CDR2 ANQGSEA. The CDR3 loop spans 13 amino acids. The V gene lost 1 base and the J gene lost 6 bases, with 13 bases spanning the gap. As DNA, the CDR3 is TGCAGCGTTGAAGTCACAGGGTTCAGCGAGCAGTACTTC. This encodes CSVEVTGFSEQYF.

The chain is built from TRBV19 and TRBJ1-2, with D maybe TRBD1 (6 bases). Between the trimmed V and J ends, which lost 7 bases and 4 bases, there was a span of 10 bases. The CDR3 is made up of 12 amino acids. The germline CDR1 and CDR2 sequences are LNHDA and SQIVND (reference sequence). The CDR3 DNA reads as TGTGCCAGTACCTCACAGGGCTATGGCTACACCTTC. It yields the protein CASTSQGYGYTF. Looking up the rest from reference TRBV19 and TRBJ1-2 gives the full variable domain: DGGITQSPKYLFRKEGQNVTLSCEQNLNHDAMYWYRQDPGQGLRLIYYSQIVNDFQKGDIAEGYSVSREKKESFPLTVTSAQKNPTAFYLCASTSQGYGYTFGSGTRLTVV.

The rearrangement joins TRBV7-9 to TRBJ1-1, with D possibly TRBD1 on 5 matching bases. The V end lost 1 base, the J end lost 2 bases, and 11 bases lay between the germline ends. Germline lookup yields CDR1 SEHNR and CDR2 FQNEAQ (reference sequence). The CDR3 runs 15 residues. The CDR3 reads CASSLETGPNTEAFF. The DNA for the CDR3 is TGTGCCAGCAGCTTAGAAACAGGACCAAACACTGAAGCTTTCTTT.

The rearrangement uses TRBV4-3 and TRBJ1-3, with D uncertain. V was trimmed by 0 bases and J by 4 bases, leaving 16 bases between them. The germline CDR1 and CDR2 sequences are LGHNA and YSLEER. This CDR3 is 17 amino acids long. CDR3 DNA sequence: TGCGCCAGCAGCCAAGAAAAGGAGCCGAGTTCAGGAAACACCATATATTTT. Encoded protein: CASSQEKEPSSGNTIYF.

This clone was seen only once. The genes are TRBV27 and TRBJ1-5; tentative D call: TRBD1 (6 bases). Trimming pared 2 bases from V and 0 bases from J, leaving 11 bases between. The CDR3 runs to 16 residues. CDR1 is MNHEY and CDR2 is SMNVEV in the germline V gene (reference sequence). The CDR3 here is CASSLRGGRSNQPQHF. Here the CDR3 DNA reads TGTGCCAGCAGTTTACGGGGGGGCCGTAGCAATCAGCCCCAGCATTTT.

The genes are TRBV27 and TRBJ2-5, with TRBD2 matching 8 bases. Germline V CDR1 and CDR2: MNHEY, SMNVEV (reference sequence). V lost 2 bases to trimming and J lost 4 bases; unmatched junction nucleotides: 0. CDR3 length: 13 amino acids. DNA for the CDR3: TGTGCCAGCAGTTTAGCGGGAGGAGAGACCCAGTACTTC. The encoded protein is CASSLAGGETQYF.

This clone was seen a single time. CDR3 bases: TGTGCCAGTAGTCCTCAAGCAGCGGGAGGGTTCAGTGAGCAGTTCTTC. Residues: CASSPQAAGGFSEQFF. The chain links TRBV19 to TRBJ2-1; 10 positions agree with TRBD2. The CDR3 runs 16 residues. Germline V gene lookup returns CDR1 LNHDA and CDR2 SQIVND (reference sequence). The junction had 13 bases not matched to a gene; V was cut back by 5 bases and J by 9 bases.

V usage is TRBV14 and J usage is TRBJ2-7; 7 nucleotides align to TRBD2. This CDR3 has 15 residues. Germline lookup yields CDR1 SGHDN and CDR2 FVKESK. V shed 3 bases, J shed 3 bases, and the junction held 8 bases outside the gene matches. The CDR3 DNA sequence: TGTGCCAGCAGCCATCCAGCGGGACTGGGCTACGAGCAGTACTTC. It translates to CASSHPAGLGYEQYF. The whole variable domain, filled in from reference TRBV14 and TRBJ2-7, reads EAGVTQFPSHSVIEKGQTVTLRCDPISGHDNLYWYRRVMGKEIKFLLHFVKESKQDESGMPNNRFLAERTGGTYSTLKVQPAELEDSGVYFCASSHPAGLGYEQYFGPGTRLTVT.

V usage is TRBV30 and J usage is TRBJ2-1; TRBD1 agrees at 10 bases. Germline V gives CDR1 GTSNPN, CDR2 SVGIG (reference sequence). The CDR3 is 12 residues long. CDR3 protein: CALDRGYNEQFF. The CDR3 DNA follows: TGTGCATTGGACAGGGGGTACAATGAGCAGTTCTTC.

The genes are TRBV15 and TRBJ1-5; possible D gene TRBD1, 5 bases. This CDR3 has 14 amino acids. V lost 6 bases, J lost 5 bases, and 14 bases lay in between. Germline assignment: CDR1 LNHNV and CDR2 YYDKDF (reference sequence). CDR3 DNA: TGTGCCACCAGTAAGGGCGACAGCGATCAGCCCCAGCATTTT. It specifies CATSKGDSDQPQHF.

The chain combines TRBV6-1 with TRBJ1-5; 8 bases agree with TRBD1. This CDR3 region has 15 residues. J lost 1 base, V lost 5 bases, and 4 bases had no gene match. Looked up from germline, CDR1 is MNHNS and CDR2 is SASEGT. Written as DNA, the CDR3 is TGTGCCAGCAGTTTCCGGGACAGGAGCAATCAGCCCCAGCATTTT. Its protein is CASSFRDRSNQPQHF.

This clone was detected a few times. This rearrangement joins TRBV29-1 to TRBJ1-2, with TRBD1 matching over 7 bases. V lost 7 bases and J lost 2; bases outside the gene matches: 7. The germline gives CDR1 SQVTM, CDR2 ANQGSEA. This CDR3 region has 13 residues. The CDR3 loop is CSAGTDPNYGYTF. The CDR3 DNA sequence: TGCAGCGCCGGGACAGACCCAAACTATGGCTACACCTTC.

Only a few counts were recorded for this clone. The chain uses TRBV21-1 and TRBJ2-7; the table names TRBD2, a call not compared with the DNA. TRBV21-1 is an annotated pseudogene. CDR3 length: 15 amino acids. In DNA, the CDR3 is TGTGCTACGATAATAGGTCGCGGGTACTCCTACGAGCAGTACTTC. Its protein product is CATIIGRGYSYEQYF.

The V call is TRBV27, the J call TRBJ2-5; 8 nucleotides line up with TRBD2. Germline V CDR1 and CDR2: MNHEY, SMNVEV (reference sequence). The CDR3 runs 15 residues. V dropped 2 bases and J dropped 5; count of bases not matched to a gene: 7. The CDR3 is CASSLSGSSRETQYF. CDR3 nucleotide sequence: TGTGCCAGCAGTTTAAGCGGGAGCTCGAGGGAGACCCAGTACTTC.

The chain has TRBV2 and TRBJ1-1; D gene ambiguous. The CDR3 is made up of 14 amino acids. Deletions cut 0 bases from V and 4 bases from J, with 9 bases between. Germline CDR1 and CDR2: SNHLY and FYNNEI. CDR3 residues: CASSEAVRATEAFF. The CDR3 DNA follows: TGTGCCAGCAGTGAAGCGGTGAGGGCCACTGAAGCTTTCTTT.